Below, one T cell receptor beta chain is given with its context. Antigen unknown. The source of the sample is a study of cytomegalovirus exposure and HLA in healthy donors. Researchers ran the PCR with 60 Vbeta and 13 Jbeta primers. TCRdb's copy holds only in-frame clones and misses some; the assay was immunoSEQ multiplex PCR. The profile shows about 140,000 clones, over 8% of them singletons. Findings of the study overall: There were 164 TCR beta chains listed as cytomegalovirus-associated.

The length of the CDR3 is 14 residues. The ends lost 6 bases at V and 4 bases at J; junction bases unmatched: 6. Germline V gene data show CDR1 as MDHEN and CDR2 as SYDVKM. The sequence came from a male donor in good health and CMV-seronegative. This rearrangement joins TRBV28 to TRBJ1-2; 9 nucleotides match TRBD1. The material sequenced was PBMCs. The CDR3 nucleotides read TGTGCCAGCAGGCACGGGACAGGGACCTATGGCTACACCTTC. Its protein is CASRHGTGTYGYTF.